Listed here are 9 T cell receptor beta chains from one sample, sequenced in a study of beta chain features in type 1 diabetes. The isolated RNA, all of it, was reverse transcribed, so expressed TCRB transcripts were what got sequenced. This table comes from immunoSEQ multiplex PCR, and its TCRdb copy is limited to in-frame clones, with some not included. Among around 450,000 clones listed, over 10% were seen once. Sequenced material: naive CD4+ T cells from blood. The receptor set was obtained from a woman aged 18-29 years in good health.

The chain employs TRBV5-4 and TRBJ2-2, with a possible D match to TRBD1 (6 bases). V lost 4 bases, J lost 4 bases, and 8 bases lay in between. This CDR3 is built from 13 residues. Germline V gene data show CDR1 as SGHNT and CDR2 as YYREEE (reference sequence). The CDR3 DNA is TGTGCCAGCAGCCTGGACAGCACCGGGGAGCTGTTTTTT. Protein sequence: CASSLDSTGELFF. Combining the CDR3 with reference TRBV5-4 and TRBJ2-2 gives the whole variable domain ETGVTQSPTHLIKTRGQQVTLRCSSQSGHNTVSWYQQALGQGPQFIFQYYREEENGRGNFPPRFSGLQFPNYSSELNVNALELDDSALYLCASSLDSTGELFFGEGSRLTVL.

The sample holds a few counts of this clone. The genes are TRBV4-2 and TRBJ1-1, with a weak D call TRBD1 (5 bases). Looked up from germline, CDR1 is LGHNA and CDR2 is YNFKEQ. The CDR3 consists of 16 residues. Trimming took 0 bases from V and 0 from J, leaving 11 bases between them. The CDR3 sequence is CASSQDLGQLNTEAFF. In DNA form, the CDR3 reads TGTGCCAGCAGCCAAGATCTGGGGCAGTTGAACACTGAAGCTTTCTTT.

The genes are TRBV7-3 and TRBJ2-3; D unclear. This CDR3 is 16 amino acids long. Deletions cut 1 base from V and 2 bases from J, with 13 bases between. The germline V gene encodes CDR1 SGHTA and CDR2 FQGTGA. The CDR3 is CASSLMVSTSTDTQYF. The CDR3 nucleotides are TGTGCCAGCAGCTTAATGGTCAGCACTTCCACAGATACGCAGTATTTT.

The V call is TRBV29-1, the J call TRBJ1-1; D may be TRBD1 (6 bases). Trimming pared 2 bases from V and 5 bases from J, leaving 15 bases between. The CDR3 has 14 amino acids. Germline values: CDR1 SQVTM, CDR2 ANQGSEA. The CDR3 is CSVEMGQRRTEAFF. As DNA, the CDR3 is TGCAGCGTTGAAATGGGACAAAGGCGGACTGAAGCTTTCTTT.

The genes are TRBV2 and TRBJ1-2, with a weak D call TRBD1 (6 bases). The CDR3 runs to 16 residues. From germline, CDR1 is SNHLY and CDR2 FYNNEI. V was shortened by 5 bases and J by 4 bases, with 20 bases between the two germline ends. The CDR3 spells CASSSDLQGGGYGYTF. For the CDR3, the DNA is TGTGCCAGCAGTTCCGACCTACAGGGTGGAGGCTATGGCTACACCTTC.

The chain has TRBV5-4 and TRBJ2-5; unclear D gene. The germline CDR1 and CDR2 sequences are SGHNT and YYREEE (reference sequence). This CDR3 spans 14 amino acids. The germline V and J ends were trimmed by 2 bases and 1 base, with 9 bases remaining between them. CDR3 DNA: TGTGCCAGCAGCTTTATCCGGACCCAAGAGACCCAGTACTTC. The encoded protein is CASSFIRTQETQYF.

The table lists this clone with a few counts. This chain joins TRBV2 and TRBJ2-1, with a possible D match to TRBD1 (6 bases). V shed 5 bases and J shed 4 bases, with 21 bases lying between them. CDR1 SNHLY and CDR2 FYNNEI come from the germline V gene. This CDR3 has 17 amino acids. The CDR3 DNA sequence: TGTGCCAGCAGTAGAATAGATAACAGGGTTGGGTACAATGAGCAGTTCTTC. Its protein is CASSRIDNRVGYNEQFF.

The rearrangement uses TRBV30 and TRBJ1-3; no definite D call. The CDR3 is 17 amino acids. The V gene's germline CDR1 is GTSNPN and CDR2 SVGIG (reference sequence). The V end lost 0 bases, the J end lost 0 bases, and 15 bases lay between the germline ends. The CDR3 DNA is TGTGCCTGGAGTGTACCGGGTTTGAGGAGCTCTGGAAACACCATATATTTT. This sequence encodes CAWSVPGLRSSGNTIYF.

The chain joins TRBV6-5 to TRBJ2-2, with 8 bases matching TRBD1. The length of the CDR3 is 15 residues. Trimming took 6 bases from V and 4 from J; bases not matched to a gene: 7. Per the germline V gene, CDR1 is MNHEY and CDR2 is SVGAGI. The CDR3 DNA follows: TGTGCCAGCAGCGTAGACAGGGGAGGCACCGGGGAGCTGTTTTTT. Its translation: CASSVDRGGTGELFF.